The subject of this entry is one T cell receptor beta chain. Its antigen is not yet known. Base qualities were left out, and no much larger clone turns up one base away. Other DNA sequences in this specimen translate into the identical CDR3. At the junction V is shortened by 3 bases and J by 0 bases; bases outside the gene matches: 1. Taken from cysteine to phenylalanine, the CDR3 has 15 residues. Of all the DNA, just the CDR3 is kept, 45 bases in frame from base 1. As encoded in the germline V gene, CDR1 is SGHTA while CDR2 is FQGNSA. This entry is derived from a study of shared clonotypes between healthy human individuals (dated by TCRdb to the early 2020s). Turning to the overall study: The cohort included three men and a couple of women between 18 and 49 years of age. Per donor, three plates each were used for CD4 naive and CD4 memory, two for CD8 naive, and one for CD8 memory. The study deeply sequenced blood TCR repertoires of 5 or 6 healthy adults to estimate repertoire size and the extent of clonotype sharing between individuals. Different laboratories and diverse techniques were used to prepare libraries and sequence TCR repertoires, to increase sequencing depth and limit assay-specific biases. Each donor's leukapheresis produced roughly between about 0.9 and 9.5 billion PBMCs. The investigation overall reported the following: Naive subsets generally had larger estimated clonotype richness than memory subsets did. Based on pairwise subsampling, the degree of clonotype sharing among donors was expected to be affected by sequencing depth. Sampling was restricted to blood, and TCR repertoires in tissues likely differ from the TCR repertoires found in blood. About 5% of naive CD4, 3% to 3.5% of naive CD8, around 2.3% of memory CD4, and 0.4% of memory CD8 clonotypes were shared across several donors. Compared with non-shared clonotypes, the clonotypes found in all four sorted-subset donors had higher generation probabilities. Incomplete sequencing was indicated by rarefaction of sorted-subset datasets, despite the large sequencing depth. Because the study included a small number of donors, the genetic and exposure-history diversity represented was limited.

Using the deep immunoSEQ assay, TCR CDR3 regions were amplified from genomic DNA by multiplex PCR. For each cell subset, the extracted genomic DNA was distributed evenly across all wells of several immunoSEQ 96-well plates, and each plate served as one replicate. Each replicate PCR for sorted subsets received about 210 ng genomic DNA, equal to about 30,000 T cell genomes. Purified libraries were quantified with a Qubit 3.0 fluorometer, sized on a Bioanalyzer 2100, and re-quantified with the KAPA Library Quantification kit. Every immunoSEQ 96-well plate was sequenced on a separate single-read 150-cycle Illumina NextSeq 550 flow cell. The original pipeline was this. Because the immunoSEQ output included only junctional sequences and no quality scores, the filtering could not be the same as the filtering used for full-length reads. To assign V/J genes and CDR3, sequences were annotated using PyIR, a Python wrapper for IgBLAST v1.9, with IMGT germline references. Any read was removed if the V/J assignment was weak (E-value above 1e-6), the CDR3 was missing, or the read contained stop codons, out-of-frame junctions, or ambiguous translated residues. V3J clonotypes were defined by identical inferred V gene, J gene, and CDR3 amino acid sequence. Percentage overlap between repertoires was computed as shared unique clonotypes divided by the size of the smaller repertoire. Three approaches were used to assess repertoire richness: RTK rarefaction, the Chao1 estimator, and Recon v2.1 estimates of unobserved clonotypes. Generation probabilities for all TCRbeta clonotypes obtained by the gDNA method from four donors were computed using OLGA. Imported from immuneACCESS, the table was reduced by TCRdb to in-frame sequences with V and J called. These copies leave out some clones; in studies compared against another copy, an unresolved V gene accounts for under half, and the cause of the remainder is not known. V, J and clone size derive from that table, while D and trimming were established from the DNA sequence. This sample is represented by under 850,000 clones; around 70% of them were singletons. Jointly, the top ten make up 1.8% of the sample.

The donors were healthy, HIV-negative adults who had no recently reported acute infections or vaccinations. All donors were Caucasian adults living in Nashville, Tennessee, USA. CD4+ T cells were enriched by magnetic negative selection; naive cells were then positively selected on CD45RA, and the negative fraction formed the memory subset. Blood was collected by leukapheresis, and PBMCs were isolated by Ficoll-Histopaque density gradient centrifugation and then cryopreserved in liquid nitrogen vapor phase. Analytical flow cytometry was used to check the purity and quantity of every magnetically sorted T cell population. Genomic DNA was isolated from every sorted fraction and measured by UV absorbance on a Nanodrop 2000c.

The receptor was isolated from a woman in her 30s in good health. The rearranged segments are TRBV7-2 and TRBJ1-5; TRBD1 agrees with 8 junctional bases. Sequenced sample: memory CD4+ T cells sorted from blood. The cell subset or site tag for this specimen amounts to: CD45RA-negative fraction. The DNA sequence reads TGTGCCAGCAGCTTTACAGGGGGTAGCAATCAGCCCCAGCATTTT. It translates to CASSFTGGSNQPQHF.